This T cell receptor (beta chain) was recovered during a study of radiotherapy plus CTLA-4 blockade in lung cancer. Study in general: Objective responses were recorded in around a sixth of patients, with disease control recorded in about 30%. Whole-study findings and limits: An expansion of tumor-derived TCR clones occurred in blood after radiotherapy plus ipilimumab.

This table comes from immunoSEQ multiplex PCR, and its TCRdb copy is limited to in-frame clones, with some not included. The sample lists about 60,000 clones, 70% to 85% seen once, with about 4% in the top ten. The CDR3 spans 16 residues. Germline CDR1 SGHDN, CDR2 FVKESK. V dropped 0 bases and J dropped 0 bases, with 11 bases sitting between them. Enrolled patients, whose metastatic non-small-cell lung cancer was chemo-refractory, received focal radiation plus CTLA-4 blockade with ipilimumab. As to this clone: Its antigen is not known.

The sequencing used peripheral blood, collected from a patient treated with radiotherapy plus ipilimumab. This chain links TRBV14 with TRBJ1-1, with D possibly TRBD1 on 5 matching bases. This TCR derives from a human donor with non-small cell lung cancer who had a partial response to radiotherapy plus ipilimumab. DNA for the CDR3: TGTGCCAGCAGCCAAGATAGGGCAGGGATGAACACTGAAGCTTTCTTT. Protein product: CASSQDRAGMNTEAFF.